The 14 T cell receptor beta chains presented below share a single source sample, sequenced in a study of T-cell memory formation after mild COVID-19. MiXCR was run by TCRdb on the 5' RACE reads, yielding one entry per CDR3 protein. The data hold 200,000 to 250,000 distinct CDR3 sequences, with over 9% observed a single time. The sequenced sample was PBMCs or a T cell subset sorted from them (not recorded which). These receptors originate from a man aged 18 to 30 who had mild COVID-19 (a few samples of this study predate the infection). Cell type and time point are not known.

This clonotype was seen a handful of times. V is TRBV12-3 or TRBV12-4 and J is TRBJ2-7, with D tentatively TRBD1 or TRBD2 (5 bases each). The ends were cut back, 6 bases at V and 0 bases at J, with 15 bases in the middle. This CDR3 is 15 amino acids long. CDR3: CASRDAGTLSYEQYF. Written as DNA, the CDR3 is TGTGCCAGCAGGGACGCCGGGACGCTCTCCTACGAGCAGTACTTC.

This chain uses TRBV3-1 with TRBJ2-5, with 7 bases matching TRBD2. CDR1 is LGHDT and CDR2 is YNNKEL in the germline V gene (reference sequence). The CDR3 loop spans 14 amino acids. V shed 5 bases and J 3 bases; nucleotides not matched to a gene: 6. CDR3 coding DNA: TGTGCCAGCAGCATCGGACTAGAGGAAGAGACCCAGTACTTC. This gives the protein CASSIGLEEETQYF.

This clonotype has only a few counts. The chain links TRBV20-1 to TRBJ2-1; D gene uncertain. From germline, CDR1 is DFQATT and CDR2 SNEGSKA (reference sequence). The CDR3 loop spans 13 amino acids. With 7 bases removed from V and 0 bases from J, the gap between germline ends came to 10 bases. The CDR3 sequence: CSVQESSYNEQFF. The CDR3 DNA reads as TGCAGTGTCCAAGAGAGCTCCTACAATGAGCAGTTCTTC.

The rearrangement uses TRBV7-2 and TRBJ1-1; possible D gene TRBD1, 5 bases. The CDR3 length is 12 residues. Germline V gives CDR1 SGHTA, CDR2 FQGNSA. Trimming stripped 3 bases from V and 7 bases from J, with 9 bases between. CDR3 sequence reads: CASSFQGNEAFF. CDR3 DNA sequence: TGTGCCAGCAGCTTTCAGGGAAATGAAGCTTTCTTT.

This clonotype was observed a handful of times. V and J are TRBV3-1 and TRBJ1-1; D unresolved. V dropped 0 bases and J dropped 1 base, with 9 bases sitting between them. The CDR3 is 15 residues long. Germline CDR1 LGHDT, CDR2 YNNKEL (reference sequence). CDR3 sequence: CASSQDRDKNTEAFF. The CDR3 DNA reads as TGTGCCAGCAGCCAAGACCGCGACAAGAACACTGAAGCTTTCTTT.

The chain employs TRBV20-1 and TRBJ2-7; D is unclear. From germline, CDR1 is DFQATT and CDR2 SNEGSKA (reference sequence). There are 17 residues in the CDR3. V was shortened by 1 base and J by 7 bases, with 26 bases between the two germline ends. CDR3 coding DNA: TGCAGTGCTAGAGCCCGCCGGACGGCCACTATACTCTCGGAGCAGTACTTC. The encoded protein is CSARARRTATILSEQYF.

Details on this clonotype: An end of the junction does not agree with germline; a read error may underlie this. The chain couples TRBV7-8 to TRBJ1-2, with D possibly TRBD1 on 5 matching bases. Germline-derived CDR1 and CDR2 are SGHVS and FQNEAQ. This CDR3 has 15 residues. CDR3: CSSSIRDGSNYGYTF. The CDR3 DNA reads TGTTCCAGCAGCATACGGGACGGCTCTAACTATGGCTACACCTTC.

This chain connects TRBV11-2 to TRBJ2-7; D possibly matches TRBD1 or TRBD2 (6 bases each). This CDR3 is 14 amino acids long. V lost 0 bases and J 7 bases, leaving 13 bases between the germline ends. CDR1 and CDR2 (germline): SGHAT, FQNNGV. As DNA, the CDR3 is TGTGCCAGCAGCTTAGAGGACAGCCGGGGGGAGCAGTACGTC. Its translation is CASSLEDSRGEQYV.

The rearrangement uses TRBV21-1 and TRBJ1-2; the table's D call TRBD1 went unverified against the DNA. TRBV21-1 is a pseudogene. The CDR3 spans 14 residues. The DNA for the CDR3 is TGTGCCAGCAGAAATTTTACAGGGATTCATGGCTACACCTTC. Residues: CASRNFTGIHGYTF.

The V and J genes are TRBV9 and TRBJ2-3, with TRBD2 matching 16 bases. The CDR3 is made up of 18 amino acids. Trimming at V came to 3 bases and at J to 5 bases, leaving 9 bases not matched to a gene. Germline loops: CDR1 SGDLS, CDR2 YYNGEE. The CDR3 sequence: CASSEKGLAGGPIDTQYF. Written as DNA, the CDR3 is TGTGCCAGCAGCGAGAAGGGACTAGCGGGGGGGCCGATAGATACGCAGTATTTT.

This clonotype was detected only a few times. The CDR3 region has the DNA TGTGCCAGCAGCTTATTCTCAGGCAATGAGCAGTTCTTC. Translated: CASSLFSGNEQFF. The chain combines TRBV7-8 with TRBJ2-1; no clear D gene. V lost 2 bases and J lost 6, with 8 bases in between. CDR1 and CDR2 from the germline V gene are SGHVS and FQNEAQ. This CDR3 has 13 residues.

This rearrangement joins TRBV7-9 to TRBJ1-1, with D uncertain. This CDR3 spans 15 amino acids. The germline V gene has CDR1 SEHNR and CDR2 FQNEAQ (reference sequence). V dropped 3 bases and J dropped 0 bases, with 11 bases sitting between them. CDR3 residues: CASSFIKAVNTEAFF. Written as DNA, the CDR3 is TGTGCCAGCAGCTTCATAAAAGCTGTGAACACTGAAGCTTTCTTT.

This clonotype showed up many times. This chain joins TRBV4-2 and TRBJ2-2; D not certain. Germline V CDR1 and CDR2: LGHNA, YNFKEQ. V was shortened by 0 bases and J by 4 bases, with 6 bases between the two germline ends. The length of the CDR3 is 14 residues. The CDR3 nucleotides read TGTGCCAGCAGCCAAGATCCTAGCACCGGGGAGCTGTTTTTT. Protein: CASSQDPSTGELFF.

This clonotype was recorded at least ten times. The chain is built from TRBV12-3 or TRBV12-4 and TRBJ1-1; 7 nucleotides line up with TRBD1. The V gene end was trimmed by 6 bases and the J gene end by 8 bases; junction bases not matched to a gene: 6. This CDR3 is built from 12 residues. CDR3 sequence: CASRQQGIEAFF. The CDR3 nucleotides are TGTGCCAGCAGGCAACAGGGGATCGAAGCTTTCTTT.